The entry below gives a single TCR beta chain sequence along with its context. Its antigen is still unknown. These data come from a study of siplizumab effects on memory and regulatory T cells. Study-wide results and caveats: Sequences below about 10^-5 frequency were poorly captured, and few alloreactive clones mapped to unstimulated subsets. In siplizumab cultures, the suppressive function of proliferating Tregs remained unconfirmed.

The CDR3 loop spans 16 amino acids. Germline CDR1 reads KGHSH; CDR2 reads LQKENI. With 0 bases removed from V and 10 bases from J, the gap between germline ends came to 16 bases. Clones were read by immunoSEQ multiplex PCR, and TCRdb kept only the in-frame ones, dropping some. The repertoire includes around 100,000 clones, around 90% of them detected once, and 0.15% sits in the top ten. Sequencing used CD4+ T cells sorted from blood. The clonotype originates from a human donor in good health. This chain joins TRBV18 and TRBJ1-6; D not certain. The CDR3 spells CASSPPEGSAFSPLHF. CDR3 coding DNA: TGTGCCAGCTCACCACCGGAAGGAAGCGCATTCTCACCCCTCCACTTT.